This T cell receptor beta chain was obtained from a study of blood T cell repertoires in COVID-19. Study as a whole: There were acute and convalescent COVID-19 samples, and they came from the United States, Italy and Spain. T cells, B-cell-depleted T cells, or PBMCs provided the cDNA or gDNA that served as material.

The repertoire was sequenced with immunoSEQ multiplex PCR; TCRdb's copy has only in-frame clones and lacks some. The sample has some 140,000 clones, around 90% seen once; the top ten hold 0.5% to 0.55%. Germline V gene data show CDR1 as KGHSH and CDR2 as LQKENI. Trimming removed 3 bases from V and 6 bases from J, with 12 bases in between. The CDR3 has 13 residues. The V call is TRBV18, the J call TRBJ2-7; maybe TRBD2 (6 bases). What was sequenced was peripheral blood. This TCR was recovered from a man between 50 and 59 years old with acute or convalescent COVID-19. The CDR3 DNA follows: TGTGCCAGCTCACCCCTACACGGGAGCGAGCAGTACTTC. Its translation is CASSPLHGSEQYF.